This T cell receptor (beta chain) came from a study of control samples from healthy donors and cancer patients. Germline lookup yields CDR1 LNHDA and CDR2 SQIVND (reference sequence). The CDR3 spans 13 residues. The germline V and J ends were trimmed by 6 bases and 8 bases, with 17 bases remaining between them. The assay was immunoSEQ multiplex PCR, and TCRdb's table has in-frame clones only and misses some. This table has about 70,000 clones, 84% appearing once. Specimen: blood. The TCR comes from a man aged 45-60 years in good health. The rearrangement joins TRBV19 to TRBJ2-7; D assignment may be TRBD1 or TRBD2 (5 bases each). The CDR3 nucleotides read TGTGCCAGTAGAGAGGGGCGACTTTTCAAGCAGTACTTC. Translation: CASREGRLFKQYF.